The rows below give T cell receptor beta chains drawn from one sample of a study of vaccination effects on CD4 cells after COVID-19. The table came from immunoSEQ multiplex PCR; TCRdb's copy has only in-frame clones and leaves some out. The profile covers roughly 70,000 clones, with under 80% appearing a single time and about 0.86% taken by the ten largest. The antigens of these receptors remain unknown. The sample in question was CD4+ T cells from PBMCs cultured with HCoV-OC43 spike peptides, obtained after COVID-19 vaccination. These receptors were obtained from a human donor who received a COVID-19 vaccine. The CDR3 runs from the conserved cysteine through the conserved F or W. D genes are given only for firm matches. The size field is filled for only some rows; it gives once, few, many or a size class.

v_gene,abundance,d_gene,j_gene,CDR3nt,CDR3aa
TRBV25-1,-,TRBD2,TRBJ2-5,TGTGCCAGCAGTGAGACGCGGGGGGCCGGAGAGACCCAGTACTTC,CASSETRGAGETQYF
TRBV19,few,-,TRBJ2-1,TGTGCCAGTAGTCGCACTCTGGCGGGCCATCGGGATGAGCAGTTCTTC,CASSRTLAGHRDEQFF
TRBV11-1,-,-,TRBJ2-2,TGTGCCAGCAGATTAAGGGGGGAATTCGGCACCGGGGAGCTGTTTTTT,CASRLRGEFGTGELFF
TRBV19,-,-,TRBJ2-1,TGTGCCAGTAGTATAGTCCAGGGAATCAAAAATGAGCAGTTCTTC,CASSIVQGIKNEQFF
TRBV25-1,-,-,TRBJ1-3,TGTGCCAGCAGTGAACCGGTAGGGTTCAGGTCTGGAAACACCATATATTTT,CASSEPVGFRSGNTIYF
TRBV6-1,-,-,TRBJ1-6,TGTGCCAGCAGTGAAATAGCGGCAGGGTATTCACCCCTCCACTTT,CASSEIAAGYSPLHF
TRBV5-1,-,TRBD2,TRBJ2-1,TGCGCCAGCAGCTTGGGGCTAGCGGGGGGTCCTCGCGGCAATGAGCAGTTCTTC,CASSLGLAGGPRGNEQFF
TRBV24-1,-,-,TRBJ1-6,TGTGCCACCAGGAGCTCCTATAATTCACCCCTCCACTTT,CATRSSYNSPLHF
TRBV5-8,-,-,TRBJ2-2,TGTGCCAGCAGCTTAAACCGGGAGCTGTTTTTT,CASSLNRELFF
TRBV7-2,-,-,TRBJ1-5,TGTGCCAGCAGCCTATCGGCGGTTCAGCCCCAGCATTTT,CASSLSAVQPQHF
TRBV3-1/TRBV3-2,-,-,TRBJ2-1,TGTGCCAGCAGCTACGGGGACGGGGAGCAGTTCTTC,CASSYGDGEQFF
TRBV6-6,-,-,TRBJ2-5,TGTGCCAGCAGTCTCGGACTCCAAGAGACCCAGTACTTC,CASSLGLQETQYF
TRBV19,-,-,TRBJ1-6,TGTGCCAGTACCGACAGGAATTCACCCCTCCACTTT,CASTDRNSPLHF
TRBV29-1,-,TRBD1,TRBJ2-3,TGCAGCGCCCTAAACTTCGGGGACAGGCATTCAGATACGCAGTATTTT,CSALNFGDRHSDTQYF
TRBV7-3,-,TRBD1,TRBJ2-1,TGTGCCAGCAGCTTGACAGGGGACGGCTACAATGAGCAGTTCTTC,CASSLTGDGYNEQFF
TRBV28,-,TRBD2,TRBJ2-5,TGTGCCAGCAGTTCGAGACTAGCGGGGATAGGGACCCAGTACTTC,CASSSRLAGIGTQYF
TRBV5-6,-,TRBD1,TRBJ1-1,TGTGCCAGCAGTTTTTACAGGGGAGAGGACACTGAAGCTTTCTTT,CASSFYRGEDTEAFF
TRBV10-3,-,-,TRBJ2-3,TGTGCCATCAGCTTCGTAGAGGGCGGAGATACGCAGTATTTT,CAISFVEGGDTQYF
TRBV25-1,-,-,TRBJ1-1,TGTGCCAGCACTCACCGGGACACCAACACTGAAGCTTTCTTT,CASTHRDTNTEAFF
TRBV15,-,-,TRBJ1-3,TGTGCCACCAGCAGAGATCCCGGGGGAAACACCATATATTTT,CATSRDPGGNTIYF
TRBV6-2/TRBV6-3,-,-,TRBJ2-5,TGTGCCAGCAGTTACAGGGGCGTAGAGACCCAGTACTTC,CASSYRGVETQYF
TRBV18,-,TRBD1,TRBJ1-2,TGTGCCAGCTCACCTCAACAGGGGGGCTATGGCTACACCTTC,CASSPQQGGYGYTF
TRBV18,-,-,TRBJ2-5,TGTGCCAGCTCAAGGGACCAAGAGACCCAGTACTTC,CASSRDQETQYF
TRBV6-5,-,-,TRBJ1-2,TGTGCCAGCACCCGTCATACTTCAGGGGAATCTGGCTACACCTTC,CASTRHTSGESGYTF
TRBV7-2,-,-,TRBJ1-1,TGTGCCAGCAGCTTCAGGGCATCCTCCACTGAAGCTTTCTTT,CASSFRASSTEAFF
TRBV5-1,-,TRBD1,TRBJ2-5,TGCGCCAGCAGCCGAATTGGGACAGGAGAACAAGAGACCCAGTACTTC,CASSRIGTGEQETQYF
TRBV5-1,-,-,TRBJ2-1,TGCGCCAGCAGCCTGGACAGCTCCTACAATGAGCAGTTCTTC,CASSLDSSYNEQFF
TRBV5-6,-,-,TRBJ1-2,TGTGCCAGCAGCGCGGAAAATTATGGCTACACCTTC,CASSAENYGYTF
TRBV7-9,-,-,TRBJ2-5,TGTGCCAGCAGCTTAGGCGGTCCCCAGTACTTC,CASSLGGPQYF
TRBV19,-,-,TRBJ1-6,TGTGCCTGTCAGGGATTCGATAATTCACCCCTCCACTTT,CACQGFDNSPLHF
TRBV30,-,-,TRBJ1-5,TGTGCCTGGAGTGTAGGGTACAGTGGCAATCAGCCCCAGCATTTT,CAWSVGYSGNQPQHF
TRBV10-2,-,-,TRBJ2-6,TGCGCCAGCAGGGTCCCCCAGGGTGAGAGGACTGGGGCCAACGTCCTGACTTTC,CASRVPQGERTGANVLTF
TRBV5-4,-,TRBD1,TRBJ1-2,TGTGCCAGCAGCTTGGACAGGGGCTATGGCTACACCTTC,CASSLDRGYGYTF
TRBV6-5,-,TRBD1,TRBJ1-5,TGTGCCAGTACGCAGGGGGCTCTACAGCCCCAGCATTTT,CASTQGALQPQHF
TRBV5-1,-,TRBD2,TRBJ2-5,TGCGCCAGCAGCTTCGCGGGACTAGCGTACGAGACCCAGTACTTC,CASSFAGLAYETQYF
TRBV18,-,-,TRBJ1-5,TGTGCCAGCTCACCAAACATGGGCGATCAGCCCCAGCATTTT,CASSPNMGDQPQHF
TRBV7-2,-,TRBD2,TRBJ2-6,TGTGCCAGCAGCCCGCGACTAGCGGGAAACTCTGGGGCCAACGTCCTGACTTTC,CASSPRLAGNSGANVLTF
TRBV5-1,-,-,TRBJ2-6,TGCGCCAGCAGCTTGGGGGCTGGGGCCAACGTCCTGACTTTC,CASSLGAGANVLTF
TRBV11-2,few,-,TRBJ2-5,TGTGCCAGCAGCGCTAGGGGGCAAGAGACCCAGTACTTC,CASSARGQETQYF
TRBV24-1,-,TRBD1,TRBJ2-5,TGTGCCACCAGTGATTTCCTGGGACAGGGAGGAGCTGAGACCCAGTACTTC,CATSDFLGQGGAETQYF
TRBV4-1,-,TRBD2,TRBJ2-1,TGCGCCAGCAGCCAAAACTCCGGGACTAGCAAGCTAGGTGAGCAGTTCTTC,CASSQNSGTSKLGEQFF
TRBV18,-,TRBD1,TRBJ2-3,TGTGCCAGCTCACCAGGTCAACGGGACAGGTACACAGATACGCAGTATTTT,CASSPGQRDRYTDTQYF
TRBV4-3,-,-,TRBJ1-3,TGCGCCAGCAGCCAAGGACATACACAAAACACCATATATTTT,CASSQGHTQNTIYF
TRBV2,few,-,TRBJ2-1,TGTGCCAGCAAGGGGGGGCAGGGGCACAATGAGCAGTTCTTC,CASKGGQGHNEQFF
TRBV24-1,-,TRBD1,TRBJ2-5,TGTGCCACCAGTGATTCACAGGGGGGAGAGACCCAGTACTTC,CATSDSQGGETQYF
TRBV18,-,TRBD1,TRBJ1-2,TGTGCCAGCTCACGGGACAGGGGAGTAGGCGATGGCTACACCTTC,CASSRDRGVGDGYTF
TRBV7-7,-,TRBD2,TRBJ2-5,TGTGCCAGCAGCTTATTCGGGGGGGCCGAGACCCAGTACTTC,CASSLFGGAETQYF
TRBV5-1,-,-,TRBJ2-1,TGCGCCAGCAGCTTGTCGTTCCACAATGAGCAGTTCTTC,CASSLSFHNEQFF
TRBV2,-,TRBD2,TRBJ2-3,TGTGCCAGCGCCGCACTAGCGGGGGGCACAGATACGCAGTATTTT,CASAALAGGTDTQYF
TRBV19,-,TRBD2,TRBJ2-1,TGTGCCAGTAGTATGGAGCGGGGGAATGAGCAGTTCTTC,CASSMERGNEQFF
TRBV9,-,-,TRBJ1-2,TGTGCCAGCAGCAAAGGACTAGAAGCTAACTATGGCTACACCTTC,CASSKGLEANYGYTF
TRBV9,-,TRBD1,TRBJ2-2,TGTGCCAGCAGCGTAGCTGGACAGGGGGGAACCGGGGAGCTGTTTTTT,CASSVAGQGGTGELFF
TRBV30,-,-,TRBJ2-1,TGTGCCTGGAGTTTGAGGGATCGAGCCGGGGAGCAGTTCTTC,CAWSLRDRAGEQFF
TRBV14,-,-,TRBJ1-6,TGTGCCAGCAGCCACAGGGTAACGGACTCACCCCTCCACTTT,CASSHRVTDSPLHF
TRBV5-1,-,-,TRBJ1-1,TGCGCCAGCAGCTTGGCTCGGGGGAACACTGAAGCTTTCTTT,CASSLARGNTEAFF